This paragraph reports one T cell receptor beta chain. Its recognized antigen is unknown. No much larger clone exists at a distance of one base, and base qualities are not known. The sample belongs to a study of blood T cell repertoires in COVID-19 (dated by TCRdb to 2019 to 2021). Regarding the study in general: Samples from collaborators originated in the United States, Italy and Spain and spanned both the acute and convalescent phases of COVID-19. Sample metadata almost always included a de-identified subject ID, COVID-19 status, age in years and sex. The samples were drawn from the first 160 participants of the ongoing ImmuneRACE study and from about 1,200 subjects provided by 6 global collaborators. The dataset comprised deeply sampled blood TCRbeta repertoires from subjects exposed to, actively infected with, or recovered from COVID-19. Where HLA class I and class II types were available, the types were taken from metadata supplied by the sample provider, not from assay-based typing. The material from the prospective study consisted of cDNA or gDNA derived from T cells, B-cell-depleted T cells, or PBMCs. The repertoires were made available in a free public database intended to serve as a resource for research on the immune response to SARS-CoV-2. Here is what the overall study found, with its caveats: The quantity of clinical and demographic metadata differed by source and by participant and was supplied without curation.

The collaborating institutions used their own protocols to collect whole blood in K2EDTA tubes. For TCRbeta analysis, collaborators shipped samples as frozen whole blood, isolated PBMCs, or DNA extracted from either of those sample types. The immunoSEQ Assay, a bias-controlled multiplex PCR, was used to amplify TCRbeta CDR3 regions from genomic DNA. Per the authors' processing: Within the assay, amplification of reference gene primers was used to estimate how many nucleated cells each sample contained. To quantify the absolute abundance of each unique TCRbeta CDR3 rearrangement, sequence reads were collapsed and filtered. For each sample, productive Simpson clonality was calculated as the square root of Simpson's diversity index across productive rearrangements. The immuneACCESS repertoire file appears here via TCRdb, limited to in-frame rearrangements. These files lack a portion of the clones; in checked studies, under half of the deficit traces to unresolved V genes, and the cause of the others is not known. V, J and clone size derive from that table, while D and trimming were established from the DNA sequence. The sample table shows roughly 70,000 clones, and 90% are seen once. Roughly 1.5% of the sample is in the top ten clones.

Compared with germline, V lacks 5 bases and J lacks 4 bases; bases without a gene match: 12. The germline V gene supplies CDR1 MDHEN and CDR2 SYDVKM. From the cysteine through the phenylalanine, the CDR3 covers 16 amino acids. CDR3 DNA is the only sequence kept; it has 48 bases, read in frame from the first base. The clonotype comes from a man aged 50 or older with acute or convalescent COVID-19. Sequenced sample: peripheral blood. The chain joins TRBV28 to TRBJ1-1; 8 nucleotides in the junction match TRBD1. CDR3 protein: CASSPMGRQGSTEAFF. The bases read TGTGCCAGCAGTCCGATGGGGCGACAGGGGAGCACTGAAGCTTTCTTT. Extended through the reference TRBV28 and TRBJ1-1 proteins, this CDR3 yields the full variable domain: DVKVTQSSRYLVKRTGEKVFLECVQDMDHENMFWYRQDPGLGLRLIYFSYDVKMKEKGDIPEGYSVSREKKERFSLILESASTNQTSMYLCASSPMGRQGSTEAFFGQGTRLTVV.